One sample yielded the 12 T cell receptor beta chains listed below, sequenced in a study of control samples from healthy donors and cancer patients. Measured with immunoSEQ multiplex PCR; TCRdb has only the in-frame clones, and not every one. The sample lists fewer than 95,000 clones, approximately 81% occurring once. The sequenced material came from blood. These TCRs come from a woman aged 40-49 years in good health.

CDR3 sequence: CASSLGLAGVATDTQYF. The CDR3 DNA sequence: TGCGCCAGCAGCCTCGGACTAGCGGGGGTTGCGACAGATACGCAGTATTTT. J is TRBJ2-3 and V is TRBV4-1, with TRBD2 identical over 13 bases. V shed 4 bases, J shed 3 bases, and the junction held 7 bases outside the gene matches. Germline V CDR1 and CDR2: MGHRA, YSYEKL. The CDR3 is 17 residues long.

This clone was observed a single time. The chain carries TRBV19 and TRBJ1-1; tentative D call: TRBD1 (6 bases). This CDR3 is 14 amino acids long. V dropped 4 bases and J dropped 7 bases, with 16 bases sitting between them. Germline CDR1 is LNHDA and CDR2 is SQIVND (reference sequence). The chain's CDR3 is CASSTQGRGNEAFF. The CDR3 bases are TGTGCCAGTAGTACCCAGGGGCGCGGGAATGAAGCTTTCTTT.

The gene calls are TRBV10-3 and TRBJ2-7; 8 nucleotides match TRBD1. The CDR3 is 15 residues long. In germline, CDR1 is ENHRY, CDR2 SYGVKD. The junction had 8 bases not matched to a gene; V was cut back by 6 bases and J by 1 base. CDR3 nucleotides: TGTGCCATCAGGGCCGACAGGGGCTCTTCCTACGAGCAGTACTTC. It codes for CAIRADRGSSYEQYF.

Written as DNA, the CDR3 is TGCAGTGCTAGTCCCACCCTGTCTGGGGCCAACGTCCTGACTTTC. The encoded protein is CSASPTLSGANVLTF. V usage is TRBV20-1 and J usage is TRBJ2-6; no firm D call. V lost 3 bases, J lost 1 base, and 10 bases lay in between. Per the germline V gene, CDR1 is DFQATT and CDR2 is SNEGSKA (reference sequence). The CDR3 consists of 15 residues.

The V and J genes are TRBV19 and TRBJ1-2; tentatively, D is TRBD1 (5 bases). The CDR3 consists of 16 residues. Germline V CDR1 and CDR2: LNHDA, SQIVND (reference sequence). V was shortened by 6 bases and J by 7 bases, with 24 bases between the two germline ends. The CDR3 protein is CASSLSLVSGTGGYTF. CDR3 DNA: TGTGCCAGTAGCCTCTCCTTGGTCTCAGGGACTGGTGGCTACACCTTC.

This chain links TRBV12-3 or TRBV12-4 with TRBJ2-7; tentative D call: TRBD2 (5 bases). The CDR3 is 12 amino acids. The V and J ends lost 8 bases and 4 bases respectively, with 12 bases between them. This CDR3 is CASRGEGYEQYF. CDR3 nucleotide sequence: TGTGCCAGCCGGGGTGAGGGTTACGAGCAGTACTTC.

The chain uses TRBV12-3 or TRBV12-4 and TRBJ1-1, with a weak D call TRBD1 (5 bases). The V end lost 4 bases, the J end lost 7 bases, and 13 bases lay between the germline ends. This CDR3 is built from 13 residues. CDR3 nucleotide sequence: TGTGCCAGCAGTTCCATATTCACAGGTGAAGCTTTCTTT. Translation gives CASSSIFTGEAFF.

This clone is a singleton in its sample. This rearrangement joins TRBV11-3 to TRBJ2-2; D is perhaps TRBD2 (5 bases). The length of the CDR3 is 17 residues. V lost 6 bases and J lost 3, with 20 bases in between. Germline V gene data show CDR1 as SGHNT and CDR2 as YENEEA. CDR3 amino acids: CASSPGGWEADTGELFF. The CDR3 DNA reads TGTGCCAGCAGTCCAGGCGGCTGGGAAGCGGACACCGGGGAGCTGTTTTTT. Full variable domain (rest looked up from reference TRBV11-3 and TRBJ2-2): EAGVVQSPRYKIIEKKQPVAFWCNPISGHNTLYWYLQNLGQGPELLIRYENEEAVDDSQLPKDRFSAERLKGVDSTLKIQPAELGDSAVYLCASSPGGWEADTGELFFGEGSRLTVL.

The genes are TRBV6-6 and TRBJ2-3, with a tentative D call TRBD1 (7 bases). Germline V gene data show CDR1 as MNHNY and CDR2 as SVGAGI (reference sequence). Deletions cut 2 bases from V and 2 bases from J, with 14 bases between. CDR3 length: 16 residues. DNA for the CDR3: TGTGCCAGCAGTTACGAGGGGGCGCGGGACACAGATACGCAGTATTTT. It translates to CASSYEGARDTDTQYF.

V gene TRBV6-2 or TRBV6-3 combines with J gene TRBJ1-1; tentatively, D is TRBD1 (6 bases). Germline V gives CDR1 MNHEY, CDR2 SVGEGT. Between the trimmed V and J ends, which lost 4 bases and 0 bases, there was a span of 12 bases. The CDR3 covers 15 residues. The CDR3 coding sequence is TGTGCCAGCAGTTCGTCCGGGACAATGAACACTGAAGCTTTCTTT. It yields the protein CASSSSGTMNTEAFF.

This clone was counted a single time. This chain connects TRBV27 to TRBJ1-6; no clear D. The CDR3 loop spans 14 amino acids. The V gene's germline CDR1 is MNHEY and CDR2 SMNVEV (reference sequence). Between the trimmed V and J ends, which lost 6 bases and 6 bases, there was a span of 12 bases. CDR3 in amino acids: CASSPLFPNSPLHF. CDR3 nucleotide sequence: TGTGCCAGCAGCCCTCTGTTTCCTAATTCACCCCTCCACTTT.

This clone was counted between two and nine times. The CDR3 nucleotides read TGTGCCACGCACAGGGAGGAGAACACTGAAGCTTTCTTT. Protein: CATHREENTEAFF. The chain has TRBV10-3 and TRBJ1-1, with a possible D match to TRBD1 (6 bases). Germline CDR1 and CDR2: ENHRY and SYGVKD. CDR3 size: 13 residues. V lost 10 bases and J lost 1, with 13 bases in between.